This TCR beta chain was recorded in a study of blood T cell repertoires in COVID-19. Authors' analysis steps: From reference gene primer amplification, estimates of nucleated cell counts were derived. Profiled with immunoSEQ multiplex PCR; TCRdb holds only in-frame clones, not every one. D and trimming were read from the DNA, whereas the V and J calls and clone size are those reported in that table. The sample lists roughly 200,000 clones, about 93% occurring once. The material sequenced was peripheral blood. This TCR was recovered from a man in his fifties with acute or convalescent COVID-19.

The CDR3 nucleotides are TGTGCCAGCAGCTTAACCCCAGGATATACTAATGAAAAACTGTTTTTT. Translation gives CASSLTPGYTNEKLFF. The chain carries TRBV7-8 and TRBJ1-4; D unclear. The germline V gene has CDR1 SGHVS and CDR2 FQNEAQ. The germline V and J ends were trimmed by 2 bases and 2 bases, with 12 bases remaining between them. This CDR3 spans 16 amino acids.